Presented here are 20 T cell receptor beta chains from one specimen sequenced in a study of cytomegalovirus exposure and HLA in healthy donors. 13 Jbeta primers and 60 Vbeta primers were used for the PCR. Clones were sequenced by immunoSEQ multiplex PCR, and TCRdb holds only the in-frame ones, with some missing. The top ten hold over 2.5% of the sample, which has about 160,000 clones, around 74% seen once. Sequenced: PBMCs. The receptors here all came from a female donor in good health and CMV-seronegative.

V is TRBV27 and J is TRBJ2-5; 10 nucleotides line up with TRBD2. The CDR3 length is 16 residues. Germline loops: CDR1 MNHEY, CDR2 SMNVEV (reference sequence). With 6 bases clipped from V and 3 bases from J, the junction kept 10 bases outside the gene matches. This chain's CDR3 is CASSLRLTSGEETQYF. CDR3 DNA: TGTGCCAGCAGCCTACGCCTCACTAGCGGGGAAGAGACCCAGTACTTC.

There are a few counts of this clone. The CDR3 nucleotides read TGTGCCAGCAGTGCCGGGACTAGCGGGAGGGGGGAATACAATGAGCAGTTCTTC. This translates into CASSAGTSGRGEYNEQFF. The genes are TRBV28 and TRBJ2-1; 16 bases match TRBD2. The V gene's germline CDR1 is MDHEN and CDR2 SYDVKM. This CDR3 region has 18 residues. J was trimmed by 4 bases and V by 5 bases; bases with no gene match: 8. Variable domain in full (rest from reference TRBV28 and TRBJ2-1): DVKVTQSSRYLVKRTGEKVFLECVQDMDHENMFWYRQDPGLGLRLIYFSYDVKMKEKGDIPEGYSVSREKKERFSLILESASTNQTSMYLCASSAGTSGRGEYNEQFFGPGTRLTVL.

Turning to this clone: At the DNA level, this CDR3 is encoded by other sequences in the same sample as well. V gene TRBV7-9 combines with J gene TRBJ1-1; D is possibly TRBD1 (5 bases). CDR3 size: 12 residues. Germline V gene data show CDR1 as SEHNR and CDR2 as FQNEAQ (reference sequence). V was shortened by 4 bases and J by 5 bases, with 8 bases between the two germline ends. The CDR3 is CASSSGGTEAFF. DNA of the CDR3: TGTGCCAGCAGCTCCGGGGGTACTGAAGCTTTCTTT. The variable domain in full, completed from reference TRBV7-9 and TRBJ1-1, reads DTGVSQNPRHKITKRGQNVTFRCDPISEHNRLYWYRQTLGQGPEFLTYFQNEAQLEKSRLLSDRFSAERPKGSFSTLEIQRTEQGDSAMYLCASSSGGTEAFFGQGTRLTVV.

The chain employs TRBV5-6 and TRBJ1-5; TRBD1 matches at 10 bases. CDR3 length equals 14 residues. Germline V lookup: CDR1 SGHDT, CDR2 YYEEEE. The V and J ends lost 7 bases and 6 bases, in that order; junction bases with no gene match: 7. CDR3 loop: CASAPGTGVQPQHF. The CDR3 region has the DNA TGTGCCAGCGCCCCGGGGACAGGGGTTCAGCCCCAGCATTTT.

The gene calls are TRBV25-1 and TRBJ1-4; maybe TRBD1 (5 bases). This CDR3 is built from 12 residues. Trimming stripped 8 bases from V and 8 bases from J, with 12 bases between. Germline V lookup: CDR1 MGHDK, CDR2 SYGVNS. The CDR3 reads CASSREGEKLFF. CDR3 bases: TGTGCCAGCTCCAGGGAGGGAGAAAAACTGTTTTTT.

This clone was counted a few times. The chain uses TRBV19 and TRBJ2-7; TRBD1 is a possible D gene (5 bases). V gave up 0 bases and J gave up 2 bases, with 11 bases separating them. CDR1 LNHDA and CDR2 SQIVND come from the germline V gene (reference sequence). The CDR3 extends over 15 amino acids. This CDR3 reads CASSIEAGKTYEQYF. The CDR3 DNA is TGTGCCAGTAGTATAGAAGCAGGGAAAACCTACGAGCAGTACTTC.

This clone was seen only a few times. This chain uses TRBV11-2 with TRBJ1-2; TRBD1 aligns across 8 bases. The CDR3 runs 14 residues. Germline-derived CDR1 and CDR2 are SGHAT and FQNNGV. The ends lost 3 bases at V and 8 bases at J; junction bases unmatched: 8. The CDR3 DNA follows: TGTGCCAGCAGCTTTCGGACAGGGCGAGGAGGCTACACCTTC. It is translated as CASSFRTGRGGYTF.

The chain has TRBV30 and TRBJ2-7; 8 bases map to TRBD1. Germline CDR1 is GTSNPN and CDR2 is SVGIG (reference sequence). The ends lost 2 bases at V and 2 bases at J; junction bases unmatched: 5. This CDR3 has 14 amino acids. The CDR3 DNA reads TGTGCCTGGAGTAAGTCGGACAGGGCCTACGAGCAGTACTTC. Its protein product is CAWSKSDRAYEQYF.

The V gene is TRBV9, the J gene TRBJ2-7; a possible D gene is TRBD1 (5 bases). Trimming took 2 bases from V and 7 from J, leaving 13 bases between them. This CDR3 is built from 13 residues. Germline CDR1 SGDLS, CDR2 YYNGEE. CDR3 nucleotide sequence: TGTGCCAGCAGCGTCTCAGGGTCGGGTGAGCAGTACTTC. Protein product: CASSVSGSGEQYF. Full variable domain (remainder filled in from reference TRBV9 and TRBJ2-7): DSGVTQTPKHLITATGQRVTLRCSPRSGDLSVYWYQQSLDQGLQFLIQYYNGEERAKGNILERFSAQQFPDLHSELNLSSLELGDSALYFCASSVSGSGEQYFGPGTRLTVT.

V gene TRBV7-2 combines with J gene TRBJ1-1; no firm D call. Trimming took 4 bases from V and 7 from J, leaving 13 bases between them. The CDR3 covers 13 residues. From germline, CDR1 is SGHTA and CDR2 FQGNSA. The CDR3 region has the DNA TGTGCCAGCAGCTCCGCACCCCCTAGTGAAGCTTTCTTT. Its protein product is CASSSAPPSEAFF.

This chain links TRBV28 with TRBJ2-1; D is uncertain. Trimming stripped 5 bases from V and 10 bases from J, with 12 bases between. The length of the CDR3 is 12 residues. CDR1 and CDR2 (germline): MDHEN, SYDVKM. CDR3 loop: CASSLQGVEQFF. CDR3 nucleotides: TGTGCCAGCAGTCTACAAGGAGTCGAGCAGTTCTTC.

Only one count was recorded for this clone. The chain uses TRBV28 and TRBJ2-7; 11 bases align to TRBD2. The CDR3 extends over 13 amino acids. The germline gives CDR1 MDHEN, CDR2 SYDVKM. Trimming took 8 bases from V and 2 from J; bases not matched to a gene: 2. CDR3 region: CASRLAGTYEQYF. The CDR3 bases are TGTGCCAGCCGACTAGCGGGGACCTACGAGCAGTACTTC.

The chain combines TRBV5-1 with TRBJ2-7; 10 bases fit TRBD2. V dropped 3 bases and J dropped 0; count of bases not matched to a gene: 0. The CDR3 has 14 residues. The V gene's germline CDR1 is SGHRS and CDR2 YFSETQ. In DNA form, the CDR3 reads TGCGCCAGCAGCTCTAGCGGGAGCTCCTACGAGCAGTACTTC. Translation gives CASSSSGSSYEQYF.

This clone was picked up one time. V and J are TRBV5-1 and TRBJ1-1; 7 bases map to TRBD1. The CDR3 spans 16 residues. Germline V gene sequence: CDR1 SGHRS, CDR2 YFSETQ. V was pared by 5 bases and J by 1 base, with 11 bases of the junction left unmatched. The CDR3 reads CASSHSQGGGNTEAFF. CDR3 bases: TGCGCCAGCAGTCACTCCCAGGGGGGTGGGAACACTGAAGCTTTCTTT.

This clone was detected only a few times. The V gene is TRBV19, the J gene TRBJ2-5, with 7 bases lining up with TRBD1. The J call is uncertain, as TRBJ2-7 better fits the DNA end. The CDR3 sequence is 15 residues long. From germline, CDR1 is LNHDA and CDR2 SQIVND (reference sequence). The CDR3 DNA sequence: TGTGCCAGTAGTATCGACGAGGGGGCGAGTTACGAGCAGTACTTC. Protein product: CASSIDEGASYEQYF.

The V gene is TRBV7-9, the J gene TRBJ2-1; no definite D call. Trimming shortened V by 4 bases and J by 4 bases, and 11 bases separated the two germline ends. The CDR3 totals 14 residues. Germline V gives CDR1 SEHNR, CDR2 FQNEAQ (reference sequence). Here the CDR3 DNA reads TGTGCCAGCAGCTCGAACGCAGTATACAATGAGCAGTTCTTC. Its protein is CASSSNAVYNEQFF. The full variable domain, in which reference TRBV7-9 and TRBJ2-1 provide the parts outside the CDR3, is DTGVSQNPRHKITKRGQNVTFRCDPISEHNRLYWYRQTLGQGPEFLTYFQNEAQLEKSRLLSDRFSAERPKGSFSTLEIQRTEQGDSAMYLCASSSNAVYNEQFFGPGTRLTVL.

The genes are TRBV5-6 and TRBJ2-5; no clear D. CDR1 and CDR2 (germline): SGHDT, YYEEEE. V dropped 4 bases and J dropped 3 bases, with 13 bases sitting between them. This CDR3 comprises 14 residues. The CDR3 protein is CASSPEWSKETQYF. The CDR3, as DNA: TGTGCCAGCAGCCCAGAGTGGAGTAAAGAGACCCAGTACTTC.

This sequence joins TRBV15 and TRBJ1-2; D may be TRBD1 (5 bases). V lost 0 bases, J lost 3 bases, and 8 bases lay in between. CDR3 length: 14 residues. The V gene's germline CDR1 is LNHNV and CDR2 YYDKDF (reference sequence). CDR3 sequence reads: CATSRDATDYGYTF. In DNA form, the CDR3 reads TGTGCCACCAGCAGAGATGCGACAGACTATGGCTACACCTTC.

The chain joins TRBV4-1 to TRBJ2-2; D not certain. This CDR3 spans 16 amino acids. V lost 3 bases and J lost 1, with 12 bases in between. The germline CDR1 and CDR2 sequences are MGHRA and YSYEKL. CDR3 bases: TGCGCCAGCAGCCAGTACAGAGCTGGGAACACCGGGGAGCTGTTTTTT. Its translation: CASSQYRAGNTGELFF.

J is TRBJ2-3 and V is TRBV4-3; 14 nucleotides agree with TRBD2. Germline CDR1 LGHNA, CDR2 YSLEER. This CDR3 region has 18 residues. Unmatched junction bases numbered 6, after V lost 0 bases and J lost 4 bases. CDR3 loop: CASSQDWGLAGAPDTQYF. The CDR3 nucleotides read TGCGCCAGCAGCCAAGATTGGGGACTAGCGGGAGCGCCAGATACGCAGTATTTT.